The 25 T cell receptor beta chains reported below all come from one sample, sequenced in a study of T-cell memory formation after mild COVID-19. TCRdb analysed the 5' RACE reads with MiXCR anew, one entry per CDR3 protein. The sample has around 49,000 distinct CDR3 sequences; less than 35% are singletons. Sequencing was carried out using PBMCs or a T cell subset sorted from them (not recorded which). The receptors originated from a young man who had mild COVID-19 (a few samples of this study predate the infection). Cell type and time point are not known.

In its sample, this clonotype was seen many times. The chain couples TRBV4-3 to TRBJ2-6; the D gene is possibly TRBD1 (6 bases). CDR3 length equals 17 residues. V was shortened by 0 bases and J by 2 bases, with 11 bases between the two germline ends. Germline CDR1 and CDR2: LGHNA and YSLEER. CDR3: CASSQETQGTGANVLTF. CDR3 nucleotide sequence: TGCGCCAGCAGCCAAGAAACCCAGGGGACTGGGGCCAACGTCCTGACTTTC.

In this sample, this clonotype turned up a few times. The chain recombines TRBV9 with TRBJ1-2; possible D gene TRBD1, 6 bases. The CDR3 contains 14 residues. V dropped 1 base and J dropped 8 bases, with 15 bases sitting between them. Looked up from germline, CDR1 is SGDLS and CDR2 is YYNGEE. The CDR3 coding sequence is TGTGCCAGCAGCGTAACTACAGGGCTGAGGGGCTACACCTTC. This sequence encodes CASSVTTGLRGYTF.

The chain couples TRBV29-1 to TRBJ1-1; D remains unclear. Per the germline V gene, CDR1 is SQVTM and CDR2 is ANQGSEA. V was trimmed by 1 base and J by 0 bases, leaving 0 bases between them. The CDR3 is 11 residues long. The DNA of the CDR3 is TGCAGCGTTGAAGTGAACACTGAAGCTTTCTTT. Amino acid sequence: CSVEVNTEAFF.

The sample holds a few counts of this clonotype. The chain uses TRBV19 and TRBJ2-7; 8 positions agree with TRBD1. There are 13 residues in the CDR3. V was pared by 4 bases and J by 4 bases, with 3 bases of the junction left unmatched. CDR1 is LNHDA, CDR2 SQIVND, per germline (reference sequence). The CDR3 nucleotides are TGTGCCAGTAGTACCGGGACAGGATACGAGCAGTACGTC. This encodes CASSTGTGYEQYV.

This clonotype was detected only a few times. This chain links TRBV20-1 with TRBJ2-3; weak D call: TRBD2 (7 bases). The CDR3 contains 13 residues. Germline V gene sequence: CDR1 DFQATT, CDR2 SNEGSKA (reference sequence). Trimming removed 1 base from V and 7 bases from J, with 12 bases in between. The CDR3 region is CSARGGGPNTQYF. CDR3 DNA: TGCAGTGCTAGAGGGGGGGGCCCTAATACGCAGTATTTT.

This clonotype was seen a handful of times. J is TRBJ1-1 and V is TRBV12-3 or TRBV12-4; no firm D call. Trimming shortened V by 5 bases and J by 6 bases, and 13 bases separated the two germline ends. The CDR3 is made up of 13 amino acids. The CDR3 DNA reads as TGTGCCAGCAGTGTGGGCCCCGGTTCTGAAGCTTTCTTT. Protein product: CASSVGPGSEAFF.

This clonotype occurred many times. The V gene is TRBV10-3, the J gene TRBJ1-4; no reliable D call. Germline V lookup: CDR1 ENHRY, CDR2 SYGVKD. Trimming shortened V by 0 bases and J by 7 bases, and 18 bases separated the two germline ends. This CDR3 region has 17 residues. The CDR3 loop reads CAISESTRHPWIEKLFF. CDR3 nucleotide sequence: TGTGCCATCAGTGAGTCGACGCGGCACCCGTGGATTGAAAAACTGTTTTTT.

This clonotype was seen more than once but under ten times. The chain uses TRBV3-1 and TRBJ2-2; 9 positions match TRBD2. The V gene end was trimmed by 2 bases and the J gene end by 7 bases; junction bases not matched to a gene: 8. Germline V lookup: CDR1 LGHDT, CDR2 YNNKEL (reference sequence). The CDR3 consists of 16 residues. The CDR3 loop is CASSQFRGGAGGELFF. The CDR3 nucleotides are TGTGCCAGCAGCCAATTCCGCGGGGGGGCCGGCGGGGAGCTGTTTTTT. Looking up the rest from reference TRBV3-1 and TRBJ2-2 gives the full variable domain: DTAVSQTPKYLVTQMGNDKSIKCEQNLGHDTMYWYKQDSKKFLKIMFSYNNKELIINETVPNRFSPKSPDKAHLNLHINSLELGDSAVYFCASSQFRGGAGGELFFGEGSRLTVL.

This clonotype turned up a few times. V is TRBV6-6 and J is TRBJ2-3, with D hard to call. This CDR3 is 10 amino acids long. From germline, CDR1 is MNHNY and CDR2 SVGAGI (reference sequence). Trimming removed 7 bases from V and 6 bases from J, with 5 bases in between. The CDR3, as DNA: TGTGCCAGCACGTCGGATACGCAGTATTTT. This gives the protein CASTSDTQYF.

This clonotype showed up just a few times. V usage is TRBV20-1 and J usage is TRBJ2-5; 11 nucleotides match TRBD1. Germline V gives CDR1 DFQATT, CDR2 SNEGSKA (reference sequence). V gave up 4 bases and J gave up 2 bases; unmatched junction bases: 6. The length of the CDR3 is 15 residues. The CDR3 sequence is CSATGWDRGQETQYF. As DNA, the CDR3 is TGCAGTGCTACGGGCTGGGACAGGGGGCAAGAGACCCAGTACTTC.

The J gene is TRBJ2-1, the V gene TRBV4-1, with D uncertain. This CDR3 has 13 residues. V shed 2 bases and J shed 6 bases, with 8 bases lying between them. CDR1 and CDR2 (germline): MGHRA, YSYEKL. CDR3 nucleotide sequence: TGCGCCAGCAGCCAACCGGACGGCAATGAGCAGTTCTTC. Protein sequence: CASSQPDGNEQFF.

V gene TRBV7-3 combines with J gene TRBJ2-1; maybe TRBD1 (6 bases). The CDR3 totals 14 residues. Looked up from germline, CDR1 is SGHTA and CDR2 is FQGTGA. Trimming cost V 5 bases and J 4 bases, with 12 bases left between them. The CDR3 DNA sequence: TGTGCCAGCAGCCCATCAGGGGAGTACAATGAGCAGTTCTTC. Translating gives CASSPSGEYNEQFF. Together with reference TRBV7-3 and TRBJ2-1, the CDR3 gives the full variable domain: GAGVSQTPSNKVTEKGKYVELRCDPISGHTALYWYRQSLGQGPEFLIYFQGTGAADDSGLPNDRFFAVRPEGSVSTLKIQRTERGDSAVYLCASSPSGEYNEQFFGPGTRLTVL.

The chain uses TRBV29-1 and TRBJ2-5, with 9 bases matching TRBD2. CDR3 length equals 14 residues. Germline lookup yields CDR1 SQVTM and CDR2 ANQGSEA. J was trimmed by 3 bases and V by 1 base; bases with no gene match: 3. CDR3 residues: CSVEGLAVEETQYF. In nucleotides, the CDR3 is TGCAGCGTTGAAGGACTAGCGGTCGAAGAGACCCAGTACTTC.

This clonotype was observed a few times. The chain uses TRBV6-1 and TRBJ2-1; TRBD2 matches 10 bases. The germline V gene encodes CDR1 MNHNS and CDR2 SASEGT. Losses at the gene ends were 7 bases for V and 9 bases for J; bases not matched to a gene: 18. This CDR3 is built from 17 residues. CDR3 DNA: TGTGCCAGCACCCCCCTGCGCCCAGCGGGGGGGCATGGTGAGCAGTTCTTC. As protein: CASTPLRPAGGHGEQFF.

The V and J genes are TRBV4-3 and TRBJ2-7, with unresolved D. The CDR3 has 14 residues. Germline V gene lookup returns CDR1 LGHNA and CDR2 YSLEER. V dropped 1 base and J dropped 2 bases, with 9 bases sitting between them. The CDR3 here is CASSQGLGTYEQYF. The DNA of the CDR3 is TGCGCCAGCAGCCAAGGCCTAGGGACCTACGAGCAGTACTTC.

This clonotype has a handful of counts. The V call is TRBV4-1, the J call TRBJ2-3; D possibly corresponds to TRBD2 (6 bases). Germline CDR1 is MGHRA and CDR2 is YSYEKL. The V and J ends lost 4 bases and 4 bases respectively, with 18 bases between them. CDR3 length equals 16 residues. CDR3 sequence: CASSLGASGPPDTQYF. In nucleotides, the CDR3 is TGCGCCAGCAGCCTAGGAGCCAGCGGGCCTCCAGATACGCAGTATTTT.

With regard to this clonotype: Sequence at one end of the junction differs from germline and may be a read error. J is TRBJ2-1 and V is TRBV7-9; D might be TRBD1 (5 bases). This CDR3 spans 16 amino acids. Germline V gene lookup returns CDR1 SEHNR and CDR2 FQNEAQ (reference sequence). CDR3 in amino acids: CASSPPTVWFYNEQFF. As DNA, the CDR3 is TGTGCCAGCAGCCCTCCGACAGTTTGGTTCTACAATGAGCAATTCTTC.

The chain is built from TRBV5-1 and TRBJ2-1; tentatively, D is TRBD2 (6 bases). CDR1 and CDR2 from the germline V gene are SGHRS and YFSETQ. The CDR3 has 13 residues. Deletions cut 3 bases from V and 7 bases from J, with 11 bases between. The CDR3 DNA reads as TGCGCCAGCAGCTCCGGGACTCATAATGAGCAGTTCTTC. Translation gives CASSSGTHNEQFF.

This chain connects TRBV9 to TRBJ1-1; no clear D gene. This CDR3 has 15 residues. The ends were cut back, 0 bases at V and 0 bases at J, with 9 bases in the middle. CDR1 SGDLS and CDR2 YYNGEE come from the germline V gene. CDR3 protein: CASSVVAQLNTEAFF. The CDR3 DNA reads TGTGCCAGCAGCGTAGTTGCACAATTGAACACTGAAGCTTTCTTT.

The chain couples TRBV29-1 to TRBJ2-1; TRBD2 aligns across 13 bases. This CDR3 comprises 15 residues. Losses at the gene ends were 6 bases for V and 2 bases for J; bases not matched to a gene: 4. CDR1 SQVTM and CDR2 ANQGSEA come from the germline V gene. The CDR3 region is CSVPTSGGAYNEQFF. CDR3 nucleotides: TGCAGCGTACCAACTAGCGGGGGGGCCTACAATGAGCAGTTCTTC.

The CDR3 loop is CASSPRQGFHPGYTF. The CDR3 coding sequence is TGCGCCAGCAGCCCTCGACAGGGGTTCCATCCGGGCTACACCTTC. The chain is built from TRBV4-1 and TRBJ1-2, with 8 bases lining up with TRBD1. Germline V gives CDR1 MGHRA, CDR2 YSYEKL. The CDR3 is made up of 15 amino acids. V was clipped by 4 bases and J by 8 bases; unmatched bases: 12.

The genes are TRBV7-9 and TRBJ2-7, with D unclear. This CDR3 has 12 amino acids. Trimming stripped 5 bases from V and 10 bases from J, with 15 bases between. Per germline, CDR1 SEHNR and CDR2 FQNEAQ (reference sequence). The CDR3 DNA reads TGTGCCAGCAGCCGAGACCCATACCGCCAGTACGTC. Protein: CASSRDPYRQYV.

The V gene is TRBV11-2, the J gene TRBJ2-5; 11 nucleotides line up with TRBD2. CDR1 and CDR2 (germline): SGHAT, FQNNGV. This CDR3 has 16 amino acids. V was pared by 4 bases and J by 4 bases, with 8 bases of the junction left unmatched. This CDR3 reads CASSSIAGGPRETQYF. The CDR3 DNA sequence: TGTGCCAGCAGCTCTATAGCGGGGGGGCCCCGAGAGACCCAGTACTTC.

The chain uses TRBV7-8 and TRBJ2-5; no reliable D call. CDR1 and CDR2 from the germline V gene are SGHVS and FQNEAQ. This CDR3 is 13 amino acids long. V lost 1 base to trimming and J lost 4 bases, with 7 bases between them. CDR3 DNA sequence: TGTGCCAGCAGCTTAGTGTTTCGAGAGACCCAGTACTTC. Protein sequence: CASSLVFRETQYF. Full variable domain (remainder filled in from reference TRBV7-8 and TRBJ2-5): GAGVSQSPRYKVAKRGQDVALRCDPISGHVSLFWYQQALGQGPEFLTYFQNEAQLDKSGLPSDRFFAERPEGSVSTLKIQRTQQEDSAVYLCASSLVFRETQYFGPGTRLLVL.

This clonotype was found a few times. The gene calls are TRBV6-2 or TRBV6-3 and TRBJ2-3; TRBD2 is a possible D gene (6 bases). CDR1 and CDR2 (germline): MNHEY, SVGEGT. V shed 4 bases and J shed 4 bases, with 9 bases lying between them. CDR3 length: 13 amino acids. The CDR3 DNA is TGTGCCAGCAGTTTCAGGGAGGCAGATACGCAGTATTTT. Translating it yields CASSFREADTQYF.